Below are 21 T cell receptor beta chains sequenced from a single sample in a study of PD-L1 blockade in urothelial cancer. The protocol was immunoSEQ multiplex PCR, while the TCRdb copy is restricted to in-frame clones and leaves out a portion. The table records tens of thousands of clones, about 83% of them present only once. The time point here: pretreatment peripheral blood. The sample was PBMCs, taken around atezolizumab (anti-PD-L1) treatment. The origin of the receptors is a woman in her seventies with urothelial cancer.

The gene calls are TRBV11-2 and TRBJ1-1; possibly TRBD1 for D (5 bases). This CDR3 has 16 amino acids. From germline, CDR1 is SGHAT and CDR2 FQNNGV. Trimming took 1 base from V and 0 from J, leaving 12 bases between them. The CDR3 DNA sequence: TGTGCCAGCAGCTTAGTAATGGGGCAGGTGAACACTGAAGCTTTCTTT. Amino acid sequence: CASSLVMGQVNTEAFF.

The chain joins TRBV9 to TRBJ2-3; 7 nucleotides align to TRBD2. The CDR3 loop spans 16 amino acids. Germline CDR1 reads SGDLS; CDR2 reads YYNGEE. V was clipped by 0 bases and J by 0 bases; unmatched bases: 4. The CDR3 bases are TGTGCCAGCAGCGTAGCGGGGGGAGGGAGCACAGATACGCAGTATTTT. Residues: CASSVAGGGSTDTQYF.

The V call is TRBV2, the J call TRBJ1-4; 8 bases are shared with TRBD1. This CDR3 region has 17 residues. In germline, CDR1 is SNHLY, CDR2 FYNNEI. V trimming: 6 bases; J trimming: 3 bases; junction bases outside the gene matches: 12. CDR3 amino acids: CASRGRAGGAPNEKLFF. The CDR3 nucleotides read TGTGCCAGCAGGGGGAGGGCAGGGGGCGCACCTAATGAAAAACTGTTTTTT.

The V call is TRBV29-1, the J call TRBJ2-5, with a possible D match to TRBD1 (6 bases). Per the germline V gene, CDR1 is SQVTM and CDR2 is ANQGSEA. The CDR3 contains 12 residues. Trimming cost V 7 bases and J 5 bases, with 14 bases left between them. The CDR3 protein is CSARGSYETQYF. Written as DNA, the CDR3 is TGCAGCGCCAGGGGTAGTTATGAGACCCAGTACTTC.

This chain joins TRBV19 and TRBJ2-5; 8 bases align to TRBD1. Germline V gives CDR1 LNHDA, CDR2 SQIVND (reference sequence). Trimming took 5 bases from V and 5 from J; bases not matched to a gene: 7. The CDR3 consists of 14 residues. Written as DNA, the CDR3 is TGTGCCAGTAGTCTCCAGGGGGCCGCGGAGACCCAGTACTTC. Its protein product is CASSLQGAAETQYF. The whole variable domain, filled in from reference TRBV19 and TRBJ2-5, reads DGGITQSPKYLFRKEGQNVTLSCEQNLNHDAMYWYRQDPGQGLRLIYYSQIVNDFQKGDIAEGYSVSREKKESFPLTVTSAQKNPTAFYLCASSLQGAAETQYFGPGTRLLVL.

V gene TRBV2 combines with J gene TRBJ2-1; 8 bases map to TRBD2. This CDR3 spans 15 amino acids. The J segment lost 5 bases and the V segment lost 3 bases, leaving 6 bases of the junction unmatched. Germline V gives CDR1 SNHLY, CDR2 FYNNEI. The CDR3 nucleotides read TGTGCCAGCAGTGAGTTCACTAGCGGAGACAATGAGCAGTTCTTC. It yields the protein CASSEFTSGDNEQFF.

The CDR3 DNA reads as TGTGCCAGCAGTTCACCACAGGATTATAGCAATCAGCCCCAGCATTTT. Residues: CASSSPQDYSNQPQHF. This chain uses TRBV28 with TRBJ1-5; TRBD1 might be the D (5 bases). V lost 4 bases to trimming and J lost 0 bases, with 13 bases between them. The length of the CDR3 is 16 residues. Looked up from germline, CDR1 is MDHEN and CDR2 is SYDVKM.

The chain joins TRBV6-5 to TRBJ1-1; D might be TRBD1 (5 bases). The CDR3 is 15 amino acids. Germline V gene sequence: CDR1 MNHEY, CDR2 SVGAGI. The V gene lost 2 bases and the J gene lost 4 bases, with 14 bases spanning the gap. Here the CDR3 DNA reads TGTGCCAGCAGTTACGCAGGGATCGGTGTCACTGAAGCTTTCTTT. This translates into CASSYAGIGVTEAFF.

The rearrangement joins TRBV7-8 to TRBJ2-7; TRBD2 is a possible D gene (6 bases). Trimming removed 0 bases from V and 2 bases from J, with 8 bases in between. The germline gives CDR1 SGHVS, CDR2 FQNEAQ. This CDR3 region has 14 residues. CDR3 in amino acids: CASSLAGGTYEQYF. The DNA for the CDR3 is TGTGCCAGCAGCTTAGCGGGAGGAACCTACGAGCAGTACTTC.

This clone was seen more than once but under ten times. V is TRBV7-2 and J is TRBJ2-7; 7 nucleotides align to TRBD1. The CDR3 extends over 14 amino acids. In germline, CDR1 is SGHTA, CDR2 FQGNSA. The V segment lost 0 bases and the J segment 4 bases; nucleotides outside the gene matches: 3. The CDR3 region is CASSLAGQSYEQYF. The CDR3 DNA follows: TGTGCCAGCAGCTTAGCGGGACAGTCTTACGAGCAGTACTTC.

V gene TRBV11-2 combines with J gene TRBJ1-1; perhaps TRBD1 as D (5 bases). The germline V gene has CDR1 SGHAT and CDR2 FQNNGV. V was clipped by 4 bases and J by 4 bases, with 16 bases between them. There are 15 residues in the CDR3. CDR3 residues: CASSSSRASGTEAFF. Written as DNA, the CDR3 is TGTGCCAGCAGCTCGAGCAGGGCTTCGGGCACTGAAGCTTTCTTT.

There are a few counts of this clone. Here the CDR3 DNA reads TGTGCCAGCAGCTTAGATGGGCGGACTAGCGGGGGAAATGAGCAGTTCTTC. It translates to CASSLDGRTSGGNEQFF. The rearrangement links TRBV7-6 to TRBJ2-1; 13 bases are shared with TRBD2. V shed 1 base, J shed 7 bases, and the junction held 7 bases outside the gene matches. Germline loops: CDR1 SGHVS, CDR2 FNYEAQ. This CDR3 spans 17 amino acids.

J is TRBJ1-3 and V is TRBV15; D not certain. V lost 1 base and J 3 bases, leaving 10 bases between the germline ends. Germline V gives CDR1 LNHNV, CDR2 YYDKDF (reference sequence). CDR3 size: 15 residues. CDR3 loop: CATSRGRGGGNTIYF. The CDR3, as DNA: TGTGCCACCAGCAGAGGGAGAGGCGGTGGAAACACCATATATTTT. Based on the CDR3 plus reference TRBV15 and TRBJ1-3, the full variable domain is DAMVIQNPRYQVTQFGKPVTLSCSQTLNHNVMYWYQQKSSQAPKLLFHYYDKDFNNEADTPDNFQSRRPNTSFCFLDIRSPGLGDTAMYLCATSRGRGGGNTIYFGEGSWLTVV.

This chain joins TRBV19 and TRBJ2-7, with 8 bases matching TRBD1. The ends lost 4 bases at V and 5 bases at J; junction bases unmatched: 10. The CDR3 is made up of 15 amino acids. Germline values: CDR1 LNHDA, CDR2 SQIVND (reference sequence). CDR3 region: CASSRSGTGIHEQYF. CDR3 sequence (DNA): TGTGCCAGTAGTAGATCCGGGACAGGAATTCACGAGCAGTACTTC.

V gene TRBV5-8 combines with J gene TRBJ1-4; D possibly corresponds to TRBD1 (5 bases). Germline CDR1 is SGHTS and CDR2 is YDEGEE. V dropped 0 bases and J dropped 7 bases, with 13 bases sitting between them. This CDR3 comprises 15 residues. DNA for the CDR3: TGTGCCAGCAGCTTGGAAGGGCGCAGGGCTGAAAAACTGTTTTTT. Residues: CASSLEGRRAEKLFF.

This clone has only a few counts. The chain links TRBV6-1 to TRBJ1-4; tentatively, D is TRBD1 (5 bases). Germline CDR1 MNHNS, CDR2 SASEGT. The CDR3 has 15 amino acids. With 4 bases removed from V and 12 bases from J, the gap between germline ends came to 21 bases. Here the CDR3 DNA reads TGTGCCAGCAGTGGCGGCAGGGCCGGGGGGTCAGAACTGTTTTTT. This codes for CASSGGRAGGSELFF.

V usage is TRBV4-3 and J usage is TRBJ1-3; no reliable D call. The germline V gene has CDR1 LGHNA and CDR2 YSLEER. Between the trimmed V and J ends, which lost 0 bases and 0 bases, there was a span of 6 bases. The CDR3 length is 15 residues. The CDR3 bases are TGCGCCAGCAGCCAAGATGAGAGCTCTGGAAACACCATATATTTT. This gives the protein CASSQDESSGNTIYF.

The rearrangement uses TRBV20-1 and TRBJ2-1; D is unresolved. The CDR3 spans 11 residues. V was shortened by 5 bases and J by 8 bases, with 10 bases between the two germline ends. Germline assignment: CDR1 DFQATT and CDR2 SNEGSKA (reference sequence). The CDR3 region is CSAAPRYEQFF. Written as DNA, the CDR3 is TGCAGTGCTGCCCCGAGGTATGAGCAGTTCTTC.

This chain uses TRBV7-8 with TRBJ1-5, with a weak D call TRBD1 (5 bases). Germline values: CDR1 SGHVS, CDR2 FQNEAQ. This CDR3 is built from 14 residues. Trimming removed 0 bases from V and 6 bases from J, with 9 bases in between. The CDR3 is CASSLAGAGQPQHF. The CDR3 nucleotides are TGTGCCAGCAGCTTAGCAGGGGCCGGTCAGCCCCAGCATTTT.

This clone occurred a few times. The CDR3 loop is CASSYTAAWDEQYF. The CDR3 DNA sequence: TGCGCCAGCAGCTATACAGCGGCCTGGGACGAGCAGTACTTC. The chain has TRBV5-1 and TRBJ2-7, with a possible D match to TRBD2 (5 bases). This CDR3 spans 14 amino acids. The germline V gene encodes CDR1 SGHRS and CDR2 YFSETQ. The V end lost 3 bases, the J end lost 5 bases, and 15 bases lay between the germline ends.

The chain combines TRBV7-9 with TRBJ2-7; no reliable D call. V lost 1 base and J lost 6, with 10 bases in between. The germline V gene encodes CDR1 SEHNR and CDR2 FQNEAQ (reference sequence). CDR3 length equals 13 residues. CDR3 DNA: TGTGCCAGCAGCTTAGTAGGCGGCAGCGAGCAGTACTTC. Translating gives CASSLVGGSEQYF.